This T cell receptor (beta chain) was captured in a study of vaccination and CD4 T cells after COVID-19. Overall study context: As a positive control, some control cultures were given a CEFX pool, while others were given an HIV-1 Nef pool or no peptide.

Treatment reported: approximately 11-day PBMC culture with coronavirus spike peptide pools or control peptides (ViraFEST assay). Positive tests by PCR, dated March to December 2020, predated US Alpha, Beta and Delta variants. Half the medium was exchanged for fresh IL-2 medium on days 3 and 7. This clonotype has just a few counts. Its antigen is currently unknown. A junction end diverges from the germline sequence, so it may reflect a read error. Sequencing of cultured CD4+ T cell DNA used the Oncomine TCR Beta short-read assay. TCRdb re-called the PCR reads through MiXCR, storing one row per CDR3 protein. The sample holds approximately 13,000 distinct CDR3 sequences; almost 65% are singletons and the top ten take 11% to 15%. The CDR3 is 13 residues long. Germline V lookup: CDR1 DFQATT, CDR2 SNEGSKA (reference sequence).

What was sequenced was CD4+ T cells from blood, cultured in vitro. This clonotype was obtained from a human donor who had recovered from COVID-19. This chain connects TRBV20-1 to TRBJ1-2; D might be TRBD1 (5 bases). CDR3 sequence (DNA): TGCAGGGCTAGTTTGGGGGCTAACTATGGCTACACCTTC. Protein sequence: CRASLGANYGYTF.